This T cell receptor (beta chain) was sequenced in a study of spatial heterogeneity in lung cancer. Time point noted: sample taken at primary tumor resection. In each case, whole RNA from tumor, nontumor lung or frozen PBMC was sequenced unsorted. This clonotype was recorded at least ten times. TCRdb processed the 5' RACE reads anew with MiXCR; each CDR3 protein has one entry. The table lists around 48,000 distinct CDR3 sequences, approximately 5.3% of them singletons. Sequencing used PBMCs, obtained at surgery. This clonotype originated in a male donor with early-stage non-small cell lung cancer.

The CDR3 region is CASTRQGWNTGELFF. The CDR3 bases are TGTGCCAGCACCAGACAGGGATGGAACACCGGGGAGCTGTTTTTT. This rearrangement joins TRBV6-5 to TRBJ2-2; TRBD1 agrees at 7 bases. The CDR3 totals 15 residues. Germline values: CDR1 MNHEY, CDR2 SVGAGI. V lost 7 bases, J lost 1 base, and 6 bases stayed unmatched.